The 2 T cell receptor beta chains below were found in one sample sequenced in a study of early T cells in non-severe SARS-CoV-2 infection. TCRdb redid the calling of the 5' RACE reads with MiXCR, one entry per CDR3 protein. The table lists about 40,000 distinct CDR3 sequences, 5% to 6.5% of them singletons. The sequences come from whole blood, collected at baseline. The receptors derive from an adult who was a healthcare worker with PCR-confirmed SARS-CoV-2 infection or an uninfected control (not recorded which).

This clonotype was seen ten or more times. This rearrangement joins TRBV6-2 or TRBV6-3 to TRBJ2-5; D call uncertain. Germline V gene lookup returns CDR1 MNHEY and CDR2 SVGEGT. V lost 5 bases and J lost 0, with 13 bases in between. The CDR3 is 15 residues long. The chain's CDR3 is CASSDPAGYQETQYF. In DNA form, the CDR3 reads TGTGCCAGCAGTGACCCAGCAGGTTACCAAGAGACCCAGTACTTC.

This clonotype has at least ten counts. The genes are TRBV6-1 and TRBJ2-3, with a tentative D call TRBD1 (7 bases). The CDR3 covers 17 residues. Germline V gene sequence: CDR1 MNHNS, CDR2 SASEGT. The ends were cut back, 4 bases at V and 4 bases at J, with 21 bases in the middle. The CDR3 DNA reads TGTGCCAGCAGTGTCCCGACAGGGATCGGGAGAGCAGATACGCAGTATTTT. Protein: CASSVPTGIGRADTQYF.